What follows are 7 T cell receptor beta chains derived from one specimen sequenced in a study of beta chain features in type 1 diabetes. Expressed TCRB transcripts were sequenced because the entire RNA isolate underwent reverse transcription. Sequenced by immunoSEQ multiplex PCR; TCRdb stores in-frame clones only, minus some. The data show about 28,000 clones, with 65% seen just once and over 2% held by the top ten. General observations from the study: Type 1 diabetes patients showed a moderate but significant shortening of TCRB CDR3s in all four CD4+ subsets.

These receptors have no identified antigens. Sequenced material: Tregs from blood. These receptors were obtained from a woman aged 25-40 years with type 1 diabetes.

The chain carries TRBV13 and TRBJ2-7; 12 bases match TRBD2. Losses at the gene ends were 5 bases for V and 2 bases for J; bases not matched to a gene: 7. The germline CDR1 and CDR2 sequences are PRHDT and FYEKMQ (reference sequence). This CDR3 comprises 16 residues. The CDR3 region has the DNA TGTGCCAGCAGCCCCAGACTAGCGGGAGCGACCTACGAGCAGTACTTC. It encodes CASSPRLAGATYEQYF.

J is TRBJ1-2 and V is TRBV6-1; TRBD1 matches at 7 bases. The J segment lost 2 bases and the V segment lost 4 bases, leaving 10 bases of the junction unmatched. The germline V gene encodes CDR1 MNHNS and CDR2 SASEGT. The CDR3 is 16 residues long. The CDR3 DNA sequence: TGTGCCAGCAGTGTAAGTTGGACAGGCCTAAACTATGGCTACACCTTC. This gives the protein CASSVSWTGLNYGYTF.

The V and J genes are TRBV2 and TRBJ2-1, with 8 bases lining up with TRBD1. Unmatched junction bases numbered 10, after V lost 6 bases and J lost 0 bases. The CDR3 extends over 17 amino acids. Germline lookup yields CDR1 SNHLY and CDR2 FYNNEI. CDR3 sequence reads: CASRGQGTRSSYNEQFF. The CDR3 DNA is TGTGCCAGCAGAGGACAGGGAACGCGAAGCTCCTACAATGAGCAGTTCTTC.

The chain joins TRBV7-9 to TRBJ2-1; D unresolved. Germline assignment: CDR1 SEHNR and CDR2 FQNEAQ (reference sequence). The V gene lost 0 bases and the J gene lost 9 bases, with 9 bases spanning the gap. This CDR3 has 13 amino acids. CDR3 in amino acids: CASSLADSLEQFF. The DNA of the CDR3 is TGTGCCAGCAGCTTAGCTGACTCGCTTGAGCAGTTCTTC.

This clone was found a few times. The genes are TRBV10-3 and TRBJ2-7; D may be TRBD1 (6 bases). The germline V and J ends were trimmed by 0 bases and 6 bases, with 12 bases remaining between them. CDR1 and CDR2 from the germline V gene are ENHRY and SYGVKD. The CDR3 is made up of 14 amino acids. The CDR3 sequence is CAISESTQGTEQYF. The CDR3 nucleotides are TGTGCCATCAGTGAGTCGACCCAGGGGACCGAGCAGTACTTC.

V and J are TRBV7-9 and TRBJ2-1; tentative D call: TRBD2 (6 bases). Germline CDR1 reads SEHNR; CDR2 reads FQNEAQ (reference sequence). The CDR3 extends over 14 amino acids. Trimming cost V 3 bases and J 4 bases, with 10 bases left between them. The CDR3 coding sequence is TGTGCCAGCAGCTTTAGCGGAGAATACAATGAGCAGTTCTTC. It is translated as CASSFSGEYNEQFF.

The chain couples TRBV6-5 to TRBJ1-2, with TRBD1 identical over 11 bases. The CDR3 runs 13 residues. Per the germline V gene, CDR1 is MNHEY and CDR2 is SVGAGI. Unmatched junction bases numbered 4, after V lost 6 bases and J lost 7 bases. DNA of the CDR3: TGTGCCAGCAGCGAGGACAGGGGGCTTGGCTACACCTTC. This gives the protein CASSEDRGLGYTF.